The sequence of this T cell receptor (beta chain) was determined in a study of cytomegalovirus exposure and HLA in healthy donors. 13 Jbeta primers and 60 Vbeta primers were used for the PCR. Profiled with immunoSEQ multiplex PCR; TCRdb holds only in-frame clones, not every one. The sample includes about 180,000 clones, about 80% seen only once; the top ten take 1.4%. The germline V gene has CDR1 LNHDA and CDR2 SQIVND (reference sequence). The CDR3 loop spans 15 amino acids. The ends were cut back, 5 bases at V and 0 bases at J, with 10 bases in the middle. Study findings and constraints: Prior analysis indicated that the majority of TCR beta V segments exhibited productivity approximately 90% or approximately 30% of the time. Diagnosis of cytomegalovirus status made by the classifier reportedly showed high specificity and sensitivity.

The donors were healthy bone marrow donors. About this clone itself: Its matching antigen is unknown.

V usage is TRBV19 and J usage is TRBJ1-4, with TRBD1 as a possible D gene (6 bases). Sequencing input: PBMCs. The clonotype originates from a man aged 18 to 29 in good health and CMV-seronegative. The CDR3 is CASSSNRATNEKLFF. The CDR3 DNA reads as TGTGCCAGTAGTTCCAACAGGGCAACTAATGAAAAACTGTTTTTT.